One and the same sample provided the 13 T cell receptor beta chains below, sequenced in a study of blood T cell repertoires in COVID-19. Assay: immunoSEQ multiplex PCR; the TCRdb copy retains only in-frame clones and omits some. The sample lists a few hundred thousand clones, almost 90% occurring once. Sequencing used peripheral blood. Every receptor here comes from a young woman with COVID-19, enrolled during active disease.

CDR3 nucleotide sequence: TGTGCCAGCAGCTTGGTCCTGGGGACAGAAGGGACCTATAATTCACCCCTCCACTTT. Protein: CASSLVLGTEGTYNSPLHF. V is TRBV5-8 and J is TRBJ1-6, with 7 bases aligning to TRBD1. Germline CDR1 is SGHTS and CDR2 is YDEGEE. The CDR3 is made up of 19 amino acids. Germline trimming cut 0 bases from V and 2 bases from J; bases unmatched to any gene: 11.

This clone showed up just a few times. Here the CDR3 reads CASSPNRGADEKLFF. CDR3 DNA sequence: TGTGCCAGCTCACCTAACAGGGGAGCGGATGAAAAACTGTTTTTT. The J gene is TRBJ1-4, the V gene TRBV18; 7 positions agree with TRBD1. There are 15 residues in the CDR3. Trimming cost V 3 bases and J 6 bases; bases outside gene matches: 7. Germline loops: CDR1 KGHSH, CDR2 LQKENI. The variable domain in full, with the rest retrieved from reference TRBV18 and TRBJ1-4, is NAGVMQNPRHLVRRRGQEARLRCSPMKGHSHVYWYRQLPEEGLKFMVYLQKENIIDESGMPKERFSAEFPKEGPSILRIQQVVRGDSAAYFCASSPNRGADEKLFFGSGTQLSVL.

This clone was seen a single time. The gene calls are TRBV7-9 and TRBJ2-3; 7 nucleotides match TRBD2. The CDR3 sequence is 15 residues long. CDR1 and CDR2 from the germline V gene are SEHNR and FQNEAQ (reference sequence). V was pared by 6 bases and J by 1 base, with 7 bases of the junction left unmatched. In DNA, the CDR3 is TGTGCCAGCAGGTCGGCCAGCGGGGGCACAGATACGCAGTATTTT. Residues: CASRSASGGTDTQYF.

The rearrangement joins TRBV11-2 to TRBJ1-2; D not resolved. This CDR3 is 15 amino acids long. V gave up 0 bases and J gave up 8 bases, with 16 bases separating them. The germline gives CDR1 SGHAT, CDR2 FQNNGV. As DNA, the CDR3 is TGTGCCAGCAGCTTAGATCCGGGCGGGTCATCGGGCTACACCTTC. It codes for CASSLDPGGSSGYTF. Using reference TRBV11-2 and TRBJ1-2 for the parts outside the CDR3, the full variable domain is EAGVAQSPRYKIIEKRQSVAFWCNPISGHATLYWYQQILGQGPKLLIQFQNNGVVDDSQLPKDRFSAERLKGVDSTLKIQPAKLEDSAVYLCASSLDPGGSSGYTFGSGTRLTVV.

The rearrangement links TRBV27 to TRBJ2-5; TRBD1 might be the D (6 bases). Looked up from germline, CDR1 is MNHEY and CDR2 is SMNVEV (reference sequence). The CDR3 is 16 residues long. V lost 5 bases and J lost 2, with 18 bases in between. The CDR3 coding sequence is TGTGCCAGCAGTCGGGACACCAGGGGTAGGCAAGAGACCCAGTACTTC. Amino acid sequence: CASSRDTRGRQETQYF.

This chain uses TRBV4-2 with TRBJ1-1; D remains unclear. The germline gives CDR1 LGHNA, CDR2 YNFKEQ. The CDR3 has 15 residues. Trimming removed 0 bases from V and 1 base from J, with 9 bases in between. The CDR3 is CASSQDPGKNTEAFF. In DNA form, the CDR3 reads TGTGCCAGCAGCCAAGATCCGGGGAAGAACACTGAAGCTTTCTTT.

The chain recombines TRBV14 with TRBJ2-3; 11 nucleotides agree with TRBD2. V gave up 4 bases and J gave up 3 bases; unmatched junction bases: 3. Germline V gene data show CDR1 as SGHDN and CDR2 as FVKESK. The CDR3 length is 15 residues. CDR3 residues: CASSLLAGGTDTQYF. The CDR3 DNA sequence: TGTGCCAGCAGCCTTTTAGCGGGAGGGACAGATACGCAGTATTTT.

V gene TRBV2 combines with J gene TRBJ1-5; 7 positions match TRBD1. Germline loops: CDR1 SNHLY, CDR2 FYNNEI. This CDR3 has 14 residues. Trimming took 3 bases from V and 9 from J; bases not matched to a gene: 8. The CDR3: CASSDGQVDRPQHF. In nucleotides, the CDR3 is TGTGCCAGCAGTGACGGACAGGTGGACAGGCCCCAGCATTTT.

In this sample, this clone turned up a few times. The same CDR3 also results from other DNA sequences found in this sample. This chain links TRBV15 with TRBJ1-2; D is uncertain. V was clipped by 0 bases and J by 6 bases, with 8 bases between them. The germline CDR1 and CDR2 sequences are LNHNV and YYDKDF (reference sequence). The CDR3 is made up of 13 amino acids. This CDR3 reads CATSREEGDGYTF. CDR3 sequence (DNA): TGTGCCACCAGCAGAGAGGAGGGTGATGGCTACACCTTC.

V is TRBV11-2 and J is TRBJ2-1; tentative D call: TRBD1 (5 bases). CDR1 is SGHAT, CDR2 FQNNGV, per germline. V was trimmed by 3 bases and J by 8 bases, leaving 14 bases between them. The length of the CDR3 is 14 residues. CDR3 amino acids: CASSFGGRVDEQFF. CDR3 in DNA: TGTGCCAGCAGCTTCGGCGGCAGGGTAGATGAGCAGTTCTTC.

V is TRBV10-3 and J is TRBJ1-5; the match to TRBD1 covers 7 bases. Trimming took 0 bases from V and 2 from J; bases not matched to a gene: 1. The germline V gene has CDR1 ENHRY and CDR2 SYGVKD. The CDR3 is 15 amino acids. Here the CDR3 reads CAISESGQGNQPQHF. The CDR3 DNA reads TGTGCCATCAGTGAGTCCGGACAGGGCAATCAGCCCCAGCATTTT.

The rearrangement joins TRBV6-1 to TRBJ2-7, with TRBD2 matching over 7 bases. After removal of 2 bases from V and 2 bases from J, the junction contained 6 bases not matched to a gene. The CDR3 covers 15 residues. Per the germline V gene, CDR1 is MNHNS and CDR2 is SASEGT. The CDR3 loop reads CASSERLAETYEQYF. CDR3 sequence (DNA): TGTGCCAGCAGTGAACGACTAGCAGAAACCTACGAGCAGTACTTC.

The J gene is TRBJ2-7, the V gene TRBV19; D may be TRBD1 (5 bases). V was clipped by 2 bases and J by 3 bases, with 17 bases between them. Germline values: CDR1 LNHDA, CDR2 SQIVND (reference sequence). CDR3 length: 16 amino acids. The chain's CDR3 is CASSIQGVPWNYEQYF. DNA for the CDR3: TGTGCCAGTAGTATACAAGGGGTCCCATGGAACTACGAGCAGTACTTC.